The clone carrying this TCR beta chain was counted between two and nine times. Antigen unknown. These data are taken from a study of T-cell memory formation after mild COVID-19. Study-level points and caveats: Pre-infection memory showed some responding clones, and this suggested that cross-reactive memory joined.

The CDR3 covers 15 residues. V was clipped by 6 bases and J by 2 bases; unmatched bases: 11. CDR1 is DFQATT, CDR2 SNEGSKA, per germline (reference sequence). Sample barcodes and UMIs were carried by the TCR alpha and TCR beta cDNA libraries that 5'RACE generated with constant-segment primers. TCRdb reprocessed the 5' RACE reads via MiXCR and lists one record per CDR3 protein. The table records 500,000 to 650,000 distinct CDR3 sequences, about a fifth of them present only once. The chain is built from TRBV20-1 and TRBJ2-3, with TRBD2 matching 7 bases. The clonotype was recovered from an adult woman who had mild COVID-19 (a few samples of this study predate the infection). Cell type and time point are not known. The specimen was PBMCs or a T cell subset sorted from them (not recorded which). The CDR3 protein is CSATDPAGNTDTQYF. Here the CDR3 DNA reads TGCAGTGCCACGGATCCAGCGGGAAACACAGATACGCAGTATTTT.